This T cell receptor (beta chain) emerged from a study of CD8 T cells in Susac syndrome. Study-level findings and limits: The TCR sequencing and HLA analysis in the study involved a relatively small number of individuals, as the study acknowledged.

Blood CD8+ and CD4+ T cells underwent high-throughput TCR beta sequencing. The multiple sclerosis control group comprised treatment-naive patients with stable or active relapsing-remitting disease. As regards this clonotype: What it binds is not known.

RNA, at about 0.45 to 1 ug, was reverse transcribed with random hexamers. An immunoSEQ multiplex PCR amplified TCR beta CDR3 over 54 Vbeta and 13 Jbeta. TCRdb reprocessed the immunoSEQ multiplex PCR reads via MiXCR and lists one record per CDR3 protein. The sample has under 550,000 distinct CDR3 sequences, approximately 85% seen once. This CDR3 has 13 residues. The trim removed 8 bases at V and 2 bases at J, leaving 5 bases unmatched. Germline V gives CDR1 ENHRY, CDR2 SYGVKD. The receptor was isolated from a human donor with multiple sclerosis. The sample was CD8+ T cells from PBMCs. The gene calls are TRBV10-3 and TRBJ1-1; TRBD1 matches at 7 bases. The CDR3 protein is CAIAAGGNTEAFF. The CDR3 DNA is TGTGCCATCGCCGCAGGGGGAAACACTGAAGCTTTCTTT.